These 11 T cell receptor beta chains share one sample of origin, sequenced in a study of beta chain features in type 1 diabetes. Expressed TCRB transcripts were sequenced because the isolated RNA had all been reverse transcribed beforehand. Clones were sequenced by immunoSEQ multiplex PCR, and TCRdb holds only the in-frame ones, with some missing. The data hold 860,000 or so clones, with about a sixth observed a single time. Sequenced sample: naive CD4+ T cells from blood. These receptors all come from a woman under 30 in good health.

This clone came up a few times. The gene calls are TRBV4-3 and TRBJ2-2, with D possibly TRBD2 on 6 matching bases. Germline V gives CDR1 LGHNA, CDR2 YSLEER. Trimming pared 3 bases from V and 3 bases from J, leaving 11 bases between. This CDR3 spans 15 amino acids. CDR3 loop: CASSHEAGYTGELFF. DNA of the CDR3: TGCGCCAGCAGCCATGAGGCGGGGTACACCGGGGAGCTGTTTTTT.

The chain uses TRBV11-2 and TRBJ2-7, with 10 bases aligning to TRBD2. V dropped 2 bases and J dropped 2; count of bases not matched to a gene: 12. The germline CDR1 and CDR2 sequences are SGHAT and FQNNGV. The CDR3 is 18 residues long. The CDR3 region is CASSLLAPRTSGAYEQYF. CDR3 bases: TGTGCCAGCAGCTTATTGGCCCCCCGGACTAGCGGAGCCTACGAGCAGTACTTC.

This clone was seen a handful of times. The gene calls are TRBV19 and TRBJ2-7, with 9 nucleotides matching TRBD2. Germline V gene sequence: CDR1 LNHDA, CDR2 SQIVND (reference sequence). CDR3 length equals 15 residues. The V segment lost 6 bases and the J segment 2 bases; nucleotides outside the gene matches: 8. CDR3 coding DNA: TGTGCCAGTAGCCCGAGCGGGAGGACCCCCTACGAGCAGTACTTC. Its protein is CASSPSGRTPYEQYF.

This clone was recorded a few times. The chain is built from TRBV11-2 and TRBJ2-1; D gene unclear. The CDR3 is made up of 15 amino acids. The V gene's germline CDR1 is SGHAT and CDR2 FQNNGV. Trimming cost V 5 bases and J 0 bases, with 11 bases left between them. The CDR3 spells CASSPVTGSYNEQFF. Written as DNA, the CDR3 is TGTGCCAGCAGCCCCGTTACCGGCTCCTACAATGAGCAGTTCTTC.

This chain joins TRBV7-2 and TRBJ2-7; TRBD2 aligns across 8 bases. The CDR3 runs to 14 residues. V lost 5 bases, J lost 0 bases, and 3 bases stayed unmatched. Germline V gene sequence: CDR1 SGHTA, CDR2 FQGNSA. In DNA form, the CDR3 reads TGTGCCAGCAGCCCCCTAGCGGGCTCCTACGAGCAGTACTTC. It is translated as CASSPLAGSYEQYF.

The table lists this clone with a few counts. The CDR3 DNA reads as TGTGCCAGCAGCCTAAACCCCGGGACAGGCTCATACGAGCAGTACTTC. Translating it yields CASSLNPGTGSYEQYF. V and J are TRBV28 and TRBJ2-7; 8 positions match TRBD1. The CDR3 has 16 residues. Per the germline V gene, CDR1 is MDHEN and CDR2 is SYDVKM. The V gene end was trimmed by 6 bases and the J gene end by 4 bases; junction bases not matched to a gene: 14.

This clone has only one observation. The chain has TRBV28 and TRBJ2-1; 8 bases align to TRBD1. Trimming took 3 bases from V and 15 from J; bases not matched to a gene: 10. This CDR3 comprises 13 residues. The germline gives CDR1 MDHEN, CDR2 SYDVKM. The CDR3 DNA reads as TGTGCCAGCAGTTTCTCGGACAGGGTGGGTCGGTTCTTC. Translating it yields CASSFSDRVGRFF.

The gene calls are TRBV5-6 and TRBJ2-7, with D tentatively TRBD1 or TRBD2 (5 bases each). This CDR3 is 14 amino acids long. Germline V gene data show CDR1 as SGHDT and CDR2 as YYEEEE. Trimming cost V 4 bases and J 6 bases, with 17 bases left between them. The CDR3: CASSLGWGIGEQYF. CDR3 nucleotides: TGTGCCAGCAGCCTTGGGTGGGGGATTGGCGAGCAGTACTTC.

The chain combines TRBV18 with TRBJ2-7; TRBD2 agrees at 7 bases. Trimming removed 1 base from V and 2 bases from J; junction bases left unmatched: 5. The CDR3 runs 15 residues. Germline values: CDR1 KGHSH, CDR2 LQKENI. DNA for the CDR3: TGTGCCAGCTCACCACGGGCGGGAGAGACCTACGAGCAGTACTTC. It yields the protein CASSPRAGETYEQYF.

This CDR3 reads CAISDPGEGETQYF. As DNA, the CDR3 is TGTGCCATCAGTGACCCGGGGGAGGGAGAGACCCAGTACTTC. The chain carries TRBV10-3 and TRBJ2-5; 7 nucleotides agree with TRBD2. The CDR3 has 14 amino acids. V was clipped by 3 bases and J by 4 bases; unmatched bases: 5. From germline, CDR1 is ENHRY and CDR2 SYGVKD.

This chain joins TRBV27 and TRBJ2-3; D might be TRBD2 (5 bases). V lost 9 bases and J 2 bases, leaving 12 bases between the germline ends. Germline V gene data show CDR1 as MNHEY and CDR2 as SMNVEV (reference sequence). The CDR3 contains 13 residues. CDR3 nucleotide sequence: TGTGCCAGTAGATCGGGGAACACAGATACGCAGTATTTT. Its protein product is CASRSGNTDTQYF.